The T cell receptor beta chain under discussion was sequenced for a study of CD4+ T cells in melanoma. Sequenced by immunoSEQ multiplex PCR; TCRdb stores in-frame clones only, minus some. The sample comprises about 10,000 clones, roughly four fifths of which are singletons, and under 25% rests with the top ten. The V end lost 3 bases, the J end lost 7 bases, and 19 bases lay between the germline ends. CDR3 length equals 16 residues. Germline CDR1 and CDR2: MGHDK and SYGVNS. A remark on this clone: The target antigen is unknown.

Study-wide results and limits: CD8+ T cell, macrophage and B cell function reportedly correlated with neoantigen-specific CD4+ T cells. Neoantigen-specific CD4+ T cells in melanoma reportedly had diverse differentiation states.

The origin of this receptor is a human donor with melanoma. This chain connects TRBV25-1 to TRBJ2-1; possibly TRBD2 for D (5 bases). Sequencing was done on a sample of cells from a culture (not recorded whether cultured in vitro). CDR3 protein: CASSEPAGKRLNEQFF. In DNA, the CDR3 is TGTGCCAGCAGTGAGCCCGCCGGGAAGCGGCTGAATGAGCAGTTCTTC.